The following is a TCR beta chain sequence with its context. In replicate PCRs of sorted subsets, 150 to 200 ng DNA, approximately 28,000 T cell genomes, was used. TCRdb's table, derived via immunoSEQ multiplex PCR, lists solely in-frame clones and lacks some. Found here are 2.3 million or so clones, approximately 95% of them singletons; the top ten hold about 0.41%. The entry originates in a study of shared clonotypes between healthy human individuals. Each donor was a Caucasian adult residing in Nashville, Tennessee. This CDR3 is built from 15 residues. Germline CDR1 and CDR2: SGHKS and YYEKEE (reference sequence). V was shortened by 4 bases and J by 5 bases, with 19 bases between the two germline ends.

This TCR derives from a man aged 18 to 29 in good health. Some clones in this sample may be carry-over from other donors' samples. The chain combines TRBV5-5 with TRBJ2-7; TRBD1 is a possible D gene (6 bases). The sample consisted of naive CD4+ T cells from PBMCs. Subset described: CD45RA+ positively selected. CDR3 in DNA: TGTGCCAGCAGCACCGCCCCGCCAGGGGTTAACGAGCAGTACTTC. It codes for CASSTAPPGVNEQYF.